The clone carrying this T cell receptor beta chain was seen repeatedly, ten times or more. Antigen specificity is unknown. From germline, CDR1 is LNHDA and CDR2 SQIVND (reference sequence). The CDR3 extends over 16 amino acids. With 4 bases clipped from V and 1 base from J, the junction kept 10 bases outside the gene matches. This sample was taken from a study of Graves' ophthalmopathy and Graves' hyperthyroidism. Amplification of TCR beta CDR3 regions used RNA transcripts. First-round RT-PCR used HTBI primers; second-round multiplex PCR followed. One entry per CDR3 protein results from TCRdb running MiXCR on the multiplex PCR reads. Of around 1,200,000 distinct CDR3 sequences detected, about 36% appear once; the ten largest clones hold roughly 10%. Study-wide points: Appearing in blood as well were most expanded thyroid clonotypes above 0.001 frequency.

The J gene is TRBJ2-7, the V gene TRBV19; 7 bases are shared with TRBD2. The TCR originated in an adult man with Graves' hyperthyroidism. Specimen: peripheral blood or thyroid tissue (not recorded which). In DNA, the CDR3 is TGTGCCAGTAGTACGCGAAGCGGGGCCATTTCCTACGAGCAGTACTTC. Translated, it gives CASSTRSGAISYEQYF.